This TCR beta chain was sequenced for a study of cytomegalovirus exposure and HLA in healthy donors. Study-level findings and limits: The study labeled fewer than 200 TCR beta chains cytomegalovirus-associated. Cytomegalovirus status was reportedly diagnosed by the classifier with high specificity and sensitivity. The majority of TCR sequences were rare, yet some public TCRs appeared in many donors.

Concerning this clone: Its antigen remains unidentified.

Germline CDR1 and CDR2: MRHNA and SNTAGT. The CDR3 totals 16 residues. J lost 1 base, V lost 3 bases, and 6 bases had no gene match. The method was immunoSEQ multiplex PCR; TCRdb's version includes in-frame clones alone and lacks a portion of them. Of about 71,000 clones listed, 94% are singletons. The sequenced material came from PBMCs. This chain connects TRBV6-4 to TRBJ2-3, with TRBD2 matching 8 bases. The TCR comes from a woman between 18 and 29 years old in good health and CMV-seronegative. The CDR3: CASSEEGSGGTDTQYF. The CDR3 DNA follows: TGTGCCAGCAGTGAAGAGGGTAGCGGGGGCACAGATACGCAGTATTTT.